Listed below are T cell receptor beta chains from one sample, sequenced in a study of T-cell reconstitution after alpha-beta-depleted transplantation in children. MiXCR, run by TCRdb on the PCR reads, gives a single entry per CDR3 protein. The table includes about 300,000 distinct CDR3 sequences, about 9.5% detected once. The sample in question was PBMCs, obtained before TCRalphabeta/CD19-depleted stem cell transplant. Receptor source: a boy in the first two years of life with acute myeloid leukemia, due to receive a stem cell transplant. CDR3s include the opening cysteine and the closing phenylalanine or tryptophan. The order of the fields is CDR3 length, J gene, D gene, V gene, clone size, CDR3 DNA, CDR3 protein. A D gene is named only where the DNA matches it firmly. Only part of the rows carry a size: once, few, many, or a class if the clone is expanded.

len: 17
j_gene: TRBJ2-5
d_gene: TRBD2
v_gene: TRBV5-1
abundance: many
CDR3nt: TGCGCCAGCAGCTTGGCTTCTAGCGGGGGCCGGGGAGAGACCCAGTACTTC
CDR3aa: CASSLASSGGRGETQYF

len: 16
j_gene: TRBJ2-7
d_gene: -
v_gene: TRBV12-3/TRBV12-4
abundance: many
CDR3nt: TGTGCCAGCAGTTTATTCCCGGGCAGAGACACTTACGAGCAGTACTTC
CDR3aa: CASSLFPGRDTYEQYF

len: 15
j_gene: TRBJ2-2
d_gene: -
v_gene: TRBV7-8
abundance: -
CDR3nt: TGTGCCAGCAGCTTAGTGCGAGAAGTCACCGGGGAGCTGTTTTTT
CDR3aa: CASSLVREVTGELFF

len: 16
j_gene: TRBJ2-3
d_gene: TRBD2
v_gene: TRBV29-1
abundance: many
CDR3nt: TGCAGCGTCGTGCCGGGACTACCTCTGAACACAGATACGCAGTATTTT
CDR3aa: CSVVPGLPLNTDTQYF

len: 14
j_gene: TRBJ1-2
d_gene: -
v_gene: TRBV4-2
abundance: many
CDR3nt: TGTGCCAGCAGCCGATCCGGGACGGACAATGGCTACACCTTC
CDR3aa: CASSRSGTDNGYTF

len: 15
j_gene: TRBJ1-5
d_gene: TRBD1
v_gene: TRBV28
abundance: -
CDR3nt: TGTGCCAGCACCGAGGGGGACAGTCAGGATCAGCCCCAGCATTTT
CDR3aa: CASTEGDSQDQPQHF

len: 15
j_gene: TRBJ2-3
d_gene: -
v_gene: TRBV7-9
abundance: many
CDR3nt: TGTGCCAGCAGCTGGAGGGTTGCGATAGCAGATACGCAGTATTTT
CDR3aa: CASSWRVAIADTQYF

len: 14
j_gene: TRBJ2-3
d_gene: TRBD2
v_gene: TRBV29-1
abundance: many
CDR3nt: TGCAGCGTGAGGGGCGGGGGGGCAGGAGATACGCAGTATTTT
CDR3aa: CSVRGGGAGDTQYF

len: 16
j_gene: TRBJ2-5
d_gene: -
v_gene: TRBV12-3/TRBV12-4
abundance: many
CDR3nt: TGTGCCAGCAGTTCTCCGGGACATTACGATCAAGAGACCCAGTACTTC
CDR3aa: CASSSPGHYDQETQYF

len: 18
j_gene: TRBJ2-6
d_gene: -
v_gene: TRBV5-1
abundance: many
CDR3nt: TGCGCCAGCAGCTTGGCCCTAGCGTCGAGCTCTGGGGCCAACGTCCTGACTTTC
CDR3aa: CASSLALASSSGANVLTF

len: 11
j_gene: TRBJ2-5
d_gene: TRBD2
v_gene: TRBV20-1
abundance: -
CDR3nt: TGCAGTGGGACTAGTCAAGAGACCCAGTACTTC
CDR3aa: CSGTSQETQYF

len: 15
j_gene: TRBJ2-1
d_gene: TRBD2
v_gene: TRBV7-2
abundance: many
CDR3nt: TGTGCCAGCAGCCGACCGGGACTAGCCTACAATGAGCAGTTCTTC
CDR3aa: CASSRPGLAYNEQFF

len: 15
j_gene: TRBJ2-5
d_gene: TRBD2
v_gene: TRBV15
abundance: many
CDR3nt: TGTGCCACCAGCAGTGAAAGACTAGCTCTAGAGACCCAGTACTTC
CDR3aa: CATSSERLALETQYF

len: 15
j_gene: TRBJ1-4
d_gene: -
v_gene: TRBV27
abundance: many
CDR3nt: TGTGCCAGCAGTTTTATCAGATATCCAAATGAAAAACTGTTTTTT
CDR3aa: CASSFIRYPNEKLFF

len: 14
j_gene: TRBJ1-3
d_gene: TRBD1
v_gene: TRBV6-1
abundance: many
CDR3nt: TGTGCCAGCACCCAAGACAGGGGTGGAAACACCATATATTTT
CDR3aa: CASTQDRGGNTIYF

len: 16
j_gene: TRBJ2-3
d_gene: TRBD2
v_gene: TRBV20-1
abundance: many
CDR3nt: TGCAGTGCTAGAGATATCCAGACTAGCGTCACAGATACGCAGTATTTT
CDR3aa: CSARDIQTSVTDTQYF

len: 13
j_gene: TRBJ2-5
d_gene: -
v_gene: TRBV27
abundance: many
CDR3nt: TGTGCCAGCAGTTTCGGGGCACCAGAGACCCAGTACTTC
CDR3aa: CASSFGAPETQYF

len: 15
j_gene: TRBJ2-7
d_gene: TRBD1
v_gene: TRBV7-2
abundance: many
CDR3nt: TGTGCCAGCAGCTTAGCGGGGACAGTTTCCTACGAGCAGTACTTC
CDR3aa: CASSLAGTVSYEQYF

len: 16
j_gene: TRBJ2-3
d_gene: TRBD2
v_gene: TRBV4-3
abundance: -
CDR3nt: TGCGCCAGCAGCCGCCAGCGGGGCCTCCCCACAGATACGCAGTATTTT
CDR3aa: CASSRQRGLPTDTQYF

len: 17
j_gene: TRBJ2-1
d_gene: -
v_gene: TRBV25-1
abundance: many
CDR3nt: TGTGCCAGCAGTGATGAATTCGAACGCTTACCCTACAATGAGCAGTTCTTC
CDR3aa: CASSDEFERLPYNEQFF

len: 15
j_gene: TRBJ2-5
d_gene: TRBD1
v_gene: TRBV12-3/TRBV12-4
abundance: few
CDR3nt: TGTGCCAGCAGACGCCGGGACAGGGGGGAAGAGACCCAGTACTTC
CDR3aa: CASRRRDRGEETQYF

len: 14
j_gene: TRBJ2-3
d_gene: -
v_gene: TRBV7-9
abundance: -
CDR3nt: TGTGCCAGCACCCCCCCCCTACGGACAGATACGCAGTATTTT
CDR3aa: CASTPPLRTDTQYF

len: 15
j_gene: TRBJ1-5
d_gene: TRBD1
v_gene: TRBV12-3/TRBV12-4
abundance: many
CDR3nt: TGTGCCAGCAGTTTCCTCGGACAGGTCAATCAGCCCCAGCATTTT
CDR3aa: CASSFLGQVNQPQHF

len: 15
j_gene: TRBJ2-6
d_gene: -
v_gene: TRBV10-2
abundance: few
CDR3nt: TGCGCCAGCAGTGATGGGAACTCTGGGGCCAACGTCCTGACTTTC
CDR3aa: CASSDGNSGANVLTF

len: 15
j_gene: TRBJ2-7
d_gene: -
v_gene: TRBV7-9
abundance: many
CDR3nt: TGTGCCAGCAGCTTAGTGGTGGGGCCAGTCTACGAGCAGTACTTC
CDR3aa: CASSLVVGPVYEQYF

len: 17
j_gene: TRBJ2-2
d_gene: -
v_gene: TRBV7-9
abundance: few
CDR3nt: TGTGCCAGCAGCTTATTGGAGTGGACATCCAACACCGGGGAGCTGTTTTTT
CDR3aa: CASSLLEWTSNTGELFF

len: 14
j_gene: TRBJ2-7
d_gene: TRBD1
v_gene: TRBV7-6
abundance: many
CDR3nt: TGTGCCAGCAGCTTAGCGGGACAGGCCTACGAGCAGTACTTC
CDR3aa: CASSLAGQAYEQYF

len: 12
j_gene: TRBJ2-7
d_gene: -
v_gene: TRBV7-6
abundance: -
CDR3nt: TGTGCCAGCGGTAACAGTGCCTACGAGCAGTACTTC
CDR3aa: CASGNSAYEQYF

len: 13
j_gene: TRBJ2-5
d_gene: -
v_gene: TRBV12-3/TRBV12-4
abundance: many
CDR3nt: TGTGCCAGCAGTTTTTCAGGGAAAGAGACCCAGTACTTC
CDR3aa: CASSFSGKETQYF

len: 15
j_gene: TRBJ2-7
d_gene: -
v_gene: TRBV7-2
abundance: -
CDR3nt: TGTGCCAGCAGCCTGTCTAGCATTTATCCCTACGAGCAGTACTTC
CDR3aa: CASSLSSIYPYEQYF

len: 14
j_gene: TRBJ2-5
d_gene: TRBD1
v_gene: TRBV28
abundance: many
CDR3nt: TGTGCCAGCAGTTACCTCAGGGGGCGAGAGACCCAGTACTTC
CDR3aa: CASSYLRGRETQYF

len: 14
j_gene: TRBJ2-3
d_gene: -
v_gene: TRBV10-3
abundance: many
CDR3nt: TGTGCCATCAGTGGGGCCCCCCAGGAAGATACGCAGTATTTT
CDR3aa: CAISGAPQEDTQYF

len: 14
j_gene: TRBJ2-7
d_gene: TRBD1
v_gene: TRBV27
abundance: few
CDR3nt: TGTGCCAGCAGTTTGGGGACAGGGTACGACGAGCAGTACTTC
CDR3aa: CASSLGTGYDEQYF

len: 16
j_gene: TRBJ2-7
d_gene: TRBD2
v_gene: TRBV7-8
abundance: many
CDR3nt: TGTGCCAGCAGCCCGGGAAGACTAGCGGGAGCCTACGAGCAGTACTTC
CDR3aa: CASSPGRLAGAYEQYF

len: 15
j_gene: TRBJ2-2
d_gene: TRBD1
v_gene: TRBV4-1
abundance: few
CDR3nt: TGCGCCAGCAGCCAAGGCCAGGGGGCGGGCGGGGAGCTGTTTTTT
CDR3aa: CASSQGQGAGGELFF

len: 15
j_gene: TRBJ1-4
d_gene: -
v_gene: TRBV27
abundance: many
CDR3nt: TGTGCCAGCAGTGCCTCCGGGGGTCGTAATGAAAAACTGTTTTTT
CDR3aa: CASSASGGRNEKLFF

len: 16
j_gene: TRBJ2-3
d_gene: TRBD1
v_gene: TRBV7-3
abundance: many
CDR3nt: TGTGCCAGCAGTTACACAGGGGGTCCCCCCACAGATACGCAGTATTTT
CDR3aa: CASSYTGGPPTDTQYF

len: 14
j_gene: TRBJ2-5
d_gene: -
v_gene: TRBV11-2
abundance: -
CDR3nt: TGTGCCAGCCGTACTATTGCGGACCAAGAGACCCAGTACTTC
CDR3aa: CASRTIADQETQYF

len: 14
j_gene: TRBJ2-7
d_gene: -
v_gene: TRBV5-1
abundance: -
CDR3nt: TGCGCCAGCAGCTTGAGCCTCAGGATTAACGAGCAGTACTTC
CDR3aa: CASSLSLRINEQYF

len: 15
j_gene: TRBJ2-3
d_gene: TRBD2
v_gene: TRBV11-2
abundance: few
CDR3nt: TGTGCCAGCAATAAACTAGCGACTCGCACAGATACGCAGTATTTT
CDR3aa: CASNKLATRTDTQYF

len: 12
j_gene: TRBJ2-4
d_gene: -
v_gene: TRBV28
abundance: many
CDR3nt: TGTGCCAGCAGTTTACCGGGCTCCATTCAGTACTTC
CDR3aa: CASSLPGSIQYF

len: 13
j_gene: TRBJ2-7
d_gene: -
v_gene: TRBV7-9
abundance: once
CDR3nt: TGTGCCAGCAGCTTAGGACGACACGACGAGCAGTACTTC
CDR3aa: CASSLGRHDEQYF

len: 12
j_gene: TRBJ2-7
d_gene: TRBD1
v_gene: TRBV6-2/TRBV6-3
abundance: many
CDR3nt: TGTGCCAGCAGTACCACAGGGGTCGAGCAGTACTTC
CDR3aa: CASSTTGVEQYF

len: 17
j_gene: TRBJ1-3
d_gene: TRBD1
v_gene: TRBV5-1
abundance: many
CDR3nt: TGCGCCAGCAGCCCCGGGACAGGGATTAGCTCTGGAAACACCATATATTTT
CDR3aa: CASSPGTGISSGNTIYF

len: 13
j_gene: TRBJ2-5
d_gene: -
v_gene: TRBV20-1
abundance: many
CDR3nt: TGCAGTGCTAAGGACATGGGGGAAGAGACCCAGTACTTC
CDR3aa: CSAKDMGEETQYF

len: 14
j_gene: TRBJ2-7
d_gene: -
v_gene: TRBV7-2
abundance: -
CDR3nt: TGTGCCAGCAGCACTCCAGGAGGTGCCTACGAGCAGTACTTC
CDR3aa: CASSTPGGAYEQYF

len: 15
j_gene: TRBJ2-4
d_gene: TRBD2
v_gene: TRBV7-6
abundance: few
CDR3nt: TGTGCCAGCAGCGTCACTAGCGGGAGTGCGGACATTCAGTACTTC
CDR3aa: CASSVTSGSADIQYF

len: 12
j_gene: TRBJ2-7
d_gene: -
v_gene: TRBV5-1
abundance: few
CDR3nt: TGCGCCAGCAGCTCACGGGAGCCCGAGCAGTACTTC
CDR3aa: CASSSREPEQYF

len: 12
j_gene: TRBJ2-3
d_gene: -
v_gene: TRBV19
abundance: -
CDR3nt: TGTGCCAGTGGTCCCGATTGGGATACGCAGTATTTT
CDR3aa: CASGPDWDTQYF

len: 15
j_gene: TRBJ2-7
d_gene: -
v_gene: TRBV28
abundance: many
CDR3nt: TGTGCCAGCAGTCCAAGCGGAGGGGGTGGATACGAGCAGTACTTC
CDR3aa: CASSPSGGGGYEQYF